Sequencing of this TCR beta chain was carried out in a study of tumor-infiltrating lymphocytes in oesophageal squamous cell carcinoma. TCRdb re-analysed the PCR reads in MiXCR, keeping a single row per CDR3 protein. The sample yields about 11,000 distinct CDR3 sequences, about 60% seen once. In this sample, this clonotype turned up a few times. Sample: esophageal tumor tissue. This receptor was identified in a male donor with esophageal squamous cell carcinoma.

CDR3: CASSLGGNSNTEAFF. CDR3 sequence (DNA): TGTGCCAGCAGCTTAGGGGGGAACAGCAACACTGAAGCTTTCTTT. The chain combines TRBV7-6 with TRBJ1-1; D may be TRBD1 (5 bases). Germline loops: CDR1 SGHVS, CDR2 FNYEAQ. The V end lost 1 base, the J end lost 2 bases, and 11 bases lay between the germline ends. The CDR3 runs 15 residues.